The present entry profiles one T cell receptor beta chain with its context. Its antigen remains undetermined. It has no much larger one-base neighbor in the sample; base qualities were not kept. The record originates from a study of OX40 agonist ivuxolimab in advanced cancers. For the wider study: The costimulatory receptor OX40 (CD134) was targeted by ivuxolimab, a fully human IgG2 agonistic monoclonal antibody. Of the roughly 52 dose-escalation patients, hepatocellular carcinoma was present in approximately 20, melanoma in around 15, renal cell carcinoma in 9 and head and neck cancer in 9. The monotherapy dose-escalation portion (N = 52 patients) of the phase I ivuxolimab trial is reported in the paper. Partial responses were achieved by three dose-escalation patients, of whom one had hepatocellular carcinoma and two had cutaneous melanoma. The purpose of peripheral TCRbeta sequencing was to test whether ivuxolimab changed TCR sequence diversity and led to clonal T-cell expansion. A male proportion of roughly 80% and a mean age of approximately 58 years, ranging from roughly 23 to 85, were recorded for the dose-escalation cohort. Patients were allowed to have had prior anti-PD-1, anti-PD-L1 or anti-CTLA-4 therapy, and roughly 40% of the dose-escalation patients had been treated with checkpoint inhibitors. Intravenous ivuxolimab was administered to patients every 2 weeks at six dose levels: 0.01, 0.1, 0.3, 1.5, 3 and 10 mg/kg. Here is what the overall study found, with its caveats: In the 0.1-3.0 mg/kg groups, partial responders had among the lowest normalized peripheral clonal expansion, particularly in CD8+ T cells. Low levels of normalized T-cell clonal expansion were also shown by some nonresponding patients. After ivuxolimab, expanded clones were on average more numerous among CD8+ T cells than among CD4+ T cells. The antigen specificity of the peripheral T cells that underwent clonal expansion was not determined. Clonal expansion of both CD4+ and CD8+ blood T cells was observed from baseline to week 6 at doses 0.1 to 3.0 mg/kg.

Per the germline V gene (reference sequence), SGHAT is the CDR1 and FQDESV is the CDR2. The CDR3 has 14 amino acids, counting the end cysteine and phenylalanine. Just the 42-base CDR3 DNA is kept, in frame starting at base 1. V is pared back by 5 bases and J by 0 bases, with 10 bases lying between the germline termini. Patients with a history of autoimmune disease or receiving systemic immunosuppression were excluded from the trial. Peripheral blood for TCR sequencing was collected from all dose cohorts at baseline, on cycle 4 day 1, and on cycle 7 day 1. Samples came from an open-label, multicenter, first-in-human phase I dose-escalation trial of ivuxolimab. Adults with locally advanced or metastatic melanoma, renal cell carcinoma, hepatocellular carcinoma or head and neck squamous cell carcinoma were enrolled in the trial. CD4+ and CD8+ T cells were sorted separately from peripheral blood before TCR sequencing.

To sequence the TCRbeta CDR3 region, genomic DNA was isolated from the sorted cells. The immunoSEQ Assay was used to sequence the TCRbeta CDR3 regions. The source is immuneACCESS, and TCRdb retained only in-frame sequences with V and J called. Part of the clones is not carried over; for the studies checked, unresolved V genes explain less than half of this, and the remainder is unexplained. This sample has about 60,000 clones in its table, and about nine tenths of those were observed once. Clones ranked in the top ten supply around 15% of the sample. This TCR derives from an adult with an advanced solid tumor such as melanoma, head and neck, liver or kidney cancer. The chain employs TRBV11-1 and TRBJ2-5, with the D gene uncertain. Sequencing was performed on CD4+ or CD8+ T cells sorted from blood, taken in a trial of the OX40 agonist ivuxolimab. The CDR3 loop reads CASSRDQNQETQYF. The base sequence is TGTGCCAGCAGCCGAGACCAAAACCAAGAGACCCAGTACTTC.